These 21 T cell receptor beta chains came from one sample sequenced in a study of post-analysis software for immune sequencing data. Sequencing libraries made from TCR beta cDNA carried unique molecular identifiers. TCRdb re-analysed the PCR reads in MiXCR, keeping a single row per CDR3 protein. In the table there are about 430,000 distinct CDR3 sequences, about 40% of which are singletons. These receptors are not linked to any known antigen. Study results and caveats: With TRBV5-6, TRBV5-1 and TRBV20-1 included, about five TRBV segments were more frequent in patients than in controls.

What was sequenced was blood. All receptors come from a girl aged 2 to 9 with multiple sclerosis.

This sequence joins TRBV6-4 and TRBJ2-3, with TRBD2 matching 9 bases. V dropped 4 bases and J dropped 4; count of bases not matched to a gene: 3. From germline, CDR1 is MRHNA and CDR2 SNTAGT. The CDR3 spans 14 residues. CDR3 residues: CASSATSGSDTQYF. The CDR3 DNA reads TGTGCCAGCAGTGCGACTAGCGGTTCAGATACGCAGTATTTT.

This clonotype was seen a handful of times. This chain joins TRBV10-2 and TRBJ2-4, with 7 bases that match TRBD2. Germline trimming cut 2 bases from V and 13 bases from J; bases unmatched to any gene: 2. Germline loops: CDR1 WSHSY, CDR2 SAAADI. This CDR3 region has 11 residues. CDR3 residues: CASSERGEQYF. The CDR3 DNA is TGCGCCAGCAGTGAGCGGGGGGAGCAGTACTTC.

This clonotype has more than one count but fewer than ten. The rearrangement links TRBV9 to TRBJ1-2; D remains unclear. The V end lost 2 bases, the J end lost 6 bases, and 11 bases lay between the germline ends. Germline V gene lookup returns CDR1 SGDLS and CDR2 YYNGEE. The CDR3 runs 13 residues. CDR3 bases: TGTGCCAGCAGCGTCATAGGAAAACATGGCTACACCTTC. It translates to CASSVIGKHGYTF.

The chain employs TRBV7-9 and TRBJ2-3, with no clear D. Germline V CDR1 and CDR2: SEHNR, FQNEAQ (reference sequence). V gave up 5 bases and J gave up 2 bases, with 17 bases separating them. The CDR3 is made up of 16 amino acids. Written as DNA, the CDR3 is TGTGCCAGCAGCCCCGCCTTCGGTGCCATCACAGATACGCAGTATTTT. Residues: CASSPAFGAITDTQYF.

The chain joins TRBV20-1 to TRBJ2-3, with D uncertain. Germline V gene lookup returns CDR1 DFQATT and CDR2 SNEGSKA (reference sequence). Trimming took 6 bases from V and 4 from J, leaving 11 bases between them. The CDR3 totals 12 residues. The CDR3 coding sequence is TGCAGTGCCACTGGTCCCTCAGATACGCAGTATTTT. It specifies CSATGPSDTQYF.

This clonotype appeared many times. The gene calls are TRBV15 and TRBJ2-5; D may be TRBD2 (6 bases). Germline CDR1 is LNHNV and CDR2 is YYDKDF (reference sequence). Trimming pared 0 bases from V and 2 bases from J, leaving 7 bases between. This CDR3 has 14 residues. Written as DNA, the CDR3 is TGTGCCACCAGCAGAGATGGGGGGCAAGAGACCCAGTACTTC. This gives the protein CATSRDGGQETQYF.

This clonotype was observed a handful of times. The chain couples TRBV7-6 to TRBJ2-7; 13 positions agree with TRBD2. The CDR3 covers 18 residues. Per the germline V gene, CDR1 is SGHVS and CDR2 is FNYEAQ. Trimming took 5 bases from V and 0 from J; bases not matched to a gene: 10. For the CDR3, the DNA is TGTGCCAGCAGCACGGGACTAGCGGGGCTTTACTTCTCCTACGAGCAGTACTTC. Translation gives CASSTGLAGLYFSYEQYF.

This clonotype occurred a few times. The V gene is TRBV20-1, the J gene TRBJ2-1, with 11 positions matching TRBD2. Per germline, CDR1 DFQATT and CDR2 SNEGSKA (reference sequence). The CDR3 is 13 amino acids. V lost 5 bases and J lost 7; bases outside the gene matches: 4. CDR3: CSASGLAANEQFF. The CDR3, as DNA: TGCAGTGCTTCGGGACTAGCGGCTAATGAGCAGTTCTTC.

This clonotype was found a few times. This chain uses TRBV27 with TRBJ2-7; 11 bases agree with TRBD2. The CDR3 contains 15 residues. Germline trimming cut 7 bases from V and 3 bases from J; bases unmatched to any gene: 8. Germline V lookup: CDR1 MNHEY, CDR2 SMNVEV (reference sequence). The CDR3, as DNA: TGTGCCAGCAAAGGCTTAGCGGGAGGGCACTACGAGCAGTACTTC. It specifies CASKGLAGGHYEQYF.

The chain joins TRBV9 to TRBJ2-1; 10 bases line up with TRBD2. The germline CDR1 and CDR2 sequences are SGDLS and YYNGEE. V shed 3 bases, J shed 4 bases, and the junction held 4 bases outside the gene matches. This CDR3 comprises 15 residues. The CDR3 loop reads CASSDTSGTYNEQFF. The CDR3 coding sequence is TGTGCCAGCAGCGATACTAGCGGGACTTACAATGAGCAGTTCTTC.

Details on this clonotype: Germline is not matched at one junction end, which may reflect a read error. This chain joins TRBV2 and TRBJ1-2; 7 positions agree with TRBD1. CDR1 is SNHLY, CDR2 FYNNEI, per germline. CDR3 length: 14 amino acids. CDR3 in DNA: TGTGCCGGCAATCGGAGAGGGGGCGTCTATGACTACACCTTC. It is translated as CAGNRRGGVYDYTF.

This clonotype has just a few counts. The chain couples TRBV29-1 to TRBJ2-7; either TRBD1 or TRBD2 may supply D (5 bases each). Germline CDR1 reads SQVTM; CDR2 reads ANQGSEA. CDR3 size: 12 residues. V lost 7 bases to trimming and J lost 3 bases, with 13 bases between them. CDR3 nucleotides: TGCAGCGGGGGACCAACTAACTACGAGCAGTACTTC. This sequence encodes CSGGPTNYEQYF.

This clonotype came up a few times. The chain has TRBV5-1 and TRBJ2-7; TRBD1 agrees at 8 bases. The length of the CDR3 is 16 residues. Germline CDR1 reads SGHRS; CDR2 reads YFSETQ. Unmatched junction bases numbered 7, after V lost 0 bases and J lost 2 bases. For the CDR3, the DNA is TGCGCCAGCAGCTTGGCCACAGGGGGGTTCACCTACGAGCAGTACTTC. Translation gives CASSLATGGFTYEQYF.

This clonotype came up a few times. The chain is built from TRBV6-5 and TRBJ2-7; D call uncertain. V was trimmed by 0 bases and J by 0 bases, leaving 6 bases between them. CDR1 is MNHEY, CDR2 SVGAGI, per germline. The CDR3 length is 14 residues. This chain's CDR3 is CASSYSTFSYEQYF. The CDR3 nucleotides read TGTGCCAGCAGTTACTCCACATTCTCCTACGAGCAGTACTTC.

This clonotype came up a few times. The chain employs TRBV20-1 and TRBJ2-1; the D gene is possibly TRBD2 (5 bases). The CDR3 loop spans 16 amino acids. V was shortened by 3 bases and J by 3 bases, with 18 bases between the two germline ends. Per the germline V gene, CDR1 is DFQATT and CDR2 is SNEGSKA (reference sequence). CDR3 amino acids: CSASSPTRGGYNEQFF. The CDR3 DNA reads as TGCAGTGCTAGTAGTCCGACCCGCGGAGGCTACAATGAGCAGTTCTTC.

The chain uses TRBV5-1 and TRBJ1-1, with D perhaps matching TRBD1 (6 bases). Germline CDR1 and CDR2: SGHRS and YFSETQ. The CDR3 covers 16 residues. The V gene lost 0 bases and the J gene lost 5 bases, with 17 bases spanning the gap. The CDR3 DNA follows: TGCGCCAGCAGCTTGGGGCAAGGGGGGCAAGGAACTGAAGCTTTCTTT. It translates to CASSLGQGGQGTEAFF.

The chain employs TRBV7-2 and TRBJ2-5; D unclear. Germline CDR1 is SGHTA and CDR2 is FQGNSA. The CDR3 is 13 residues long. V was shortened by 0 bases and J by 5 bases, with 7 bases between the two germline ends. The CDR3 is CASSLACEETQYF. CDR3 DNA: TGTGCCAGCAGCTTAGCCTGCGAGGAGACCCAGTACTTC.

This rearrangement joins TRBV7-6 to TRBJ2-5; the D gene is possibly TRBD2 (5 bases). Germline CDR1 and CDR2: SGHVS and FNYEAQ. The CDR3 has 14 amino acids. Trimming took off 8 bases at V and 5 bases at J, with 18 bases between the two ends. The CDR3 sequence: CASLAAEFSETQYF. DNA of the CDR3: TGTGCCAGCCTTGCAGCGGAATTTAGCGAGACCCAGTACTTC.

The rearrangement uses TRBV9 and TRBJ1-2, with a weak D call TRBD1 (6 bases). This CDR3 is built from 14 residues. Trimming took off 2 bases at V and 2 bases at J, with 10 bases between the two ends. Germline V gene sequence: CDR1 SGDLS, CDR2 YYNGEE. CDR3 sequence reads: CASSVEGGNYGYTF. The DNA for the CDR3 is TGTGCCAGCAGCGTCGAAGGGGGAAACTATGGCTACACCTTC.

The chain uses TRBV6-5 and TRBJ2-5, with unresolved D. The CDR3 extends over 14 amino acids. With 2 bases removed from V and 5 bases from J, the gap between germline ends came to 12 bases. CDR1 and CDR2 (germline): MNHEY, SVGAGI. DNA for the CDR3: TGTGCCAGCAGTTACCGGCCAGTAGGGGAGACCCAGTACTTC. Protein sequence: CASSYRPVGETQYF.

This chain joins TRBV19 and TRBJ2-4; 7 nucleotides agree with TRBD2. Judging by the DNA end, TRBJ2-7 fits better; the J call may be wrong. Germline V gene sequence: CDR1 LNHDA, CDR2 SQIVND (reference sequence). The CDR3 runs 14 residues. The CDR3 nucleotides are TGTGCCAGTAGTCTGGGAGGGCAGGCCGGCGAGCAGTACTTC. This encodes CASSLGGQAGEQYF.